Listed below are T cell receptor beta chains from one sample, sequenced in a study of shared clonotypes between healthy human individuals. Here immunoSEQ multiplex PCR was the method, and the copy in TCRdb shows in-frame clones only, minus some. The repertoire holds some 2,400,000 clones, with approximately 96% as singletons. The specimen was naive CD4+ T cells sorted from blood. Receptor source: a young man in good health. CDR3s leave out the opening cysteine and the closing phenylalanine or tryptophan. Fields, in order: D gene, J gene, V gene, CDR3 protein. The D gene is left open where the match is weak.

TRBD1 | TRBJ2-5 | TRBV5-6 | ASSPDRGLYETQY
- | TRBJ2-5 | TRBV5-4 | ASSRGWVEQETQY
TRBD1 | TRBJ2-5 | TRBV5-4 | ASSMVGDRRFQETQY
TRBD2 | TRBJ2-7 | TRBV14 | ASSHQRGLKPYEQY
- | TRBJ2-7 | TRBV30 | AWNLGPQGSEQY
- | TRBJ2-2 | TRBV6-1 | ASSSGGPNTGELF
- | TRBJ2-3 | TRBV30 | AWSGGVDTQY
- | TRBJ1-5 | TRBV6-1 | ASELRGSQPQH
- | TRBJ2-3 | TRBV14 | ASSQGGPRDTQY
- | TRBJ1-5 | TRBV7-2 | ASSLAGTRQPQH
TRBD2 | TRBJ2-3 | TRBV4-3 | ASSQEDGRGTDTQY
- | TRBJ2-4 | TRBV4-1 | ASSQDSAPQSKNIQY
- | TRBJ2-3 | TRBV6-5 | ASSYLRGSAQY
TRBD1 | TRBJ1-5 | TRBV5-4 | ATSRTDRGAQH